This T cell receptor (beta chain) was obtained from a study of T-cell memory formation after mild COVID-19. The CDR3 is 14 residues long. The germline V gene has CDR1 SGHTA and CDR2 FQGNSA. Trimming cost V 8 bases and J 4 bases; bases outside gene matches: 6. General observations from the study: Researchers report contracting CD4+ clones mostly in CM and EM, with CD8+ clones in EMRA. Later expanders leaned CD4+, whereas clones that contracted between day 15 and 85 were balanced CD4/CD8. Several responding clones turned up in pre-infection memory, indicating that cross-reactive memory may have taken part.

Sample barcodes and UMIs were carried by the TCR alpha and TCR beta cDNA libraries that 5'RACE generated with constant-segment primers. In TCRdb, the 5' RACE reads were re-called with MiXCR into one record per CDR3 protein. The sample records about 400,000 distinct CDR3 sequences, about a quarter being singletons. As regards this clonotype: The target antigen is unknown.

Input material: PBMCs or a T cell subset sorted from them (not recorded which). The receptor was isolated from an adult woman who had mild COVID-19 (a few samples of this study predate the infection). Cell type and time point are not known. This rearrangement joins TRBV7-2 to TRBJ2-3; 10 bases map to TRBD2. The CDR3 region is CASVSGRASDTQYF. CDR3 nucleotide sequence: TGTGCCAGCGTCAGCGGGAGGGCTTCAGATACGCAGTATTTT.